The rows below give T cell receptor beta chains drawn from one sample of a study of blood T cells in healthy people across ages. In TCRdb, the 5' RACE reads were re-called with MiXCR into one record per CDR3 protein. The sample lists about 770,000 distinct CDR3 sequences; around 42% were seen once. What was sequenced was blood. The receptors were sampled from a man in his 60s in good health. Each CDR3 is given with its conserved first and last residue. The D gene is left open where the match is weak. Size values are once, few and many counts, or a class for expanded clones, and some rows have none.

D | length | J | size | V | DNA | CDR3
. | 19 | TRBJ2-6 | few | TRBV7-6 | TGTGCCAGCAGCTTGGGGCCACAGGTTTCCTTGTCTGGGGCCAACGTCCTGACTTTC | CASSLGPQVSLSGANVLTF
TRBD1 | 16 | TRBJ2-7 | . | TRBV4-3 | TGCGCCAGCAGCCAAGATCGACAGGGATTCCTCTACGAGCAGTACTTC | CASSQDRQGFLYEQYF
TRBD1 | 16 | TRBJ1-2 | once | TRBV27 | TGTGCCAGCAGTTTCGTTCGTCCGGGACAGACTTATGGCTACACCTTC | CASSFVRPGQTYGYTF
TRBD1 | 14 | TRBJ2-7 | few | TRBV7-9 | TGTGCCAGCAGCCGGGACAGGGTGGAATACGAGCAGTACTTC | CASSRDRVEYEQYF
. | 16 | TRBJ2-1 | . | TRBV6-1 | TGTGCCAGCAGAAGTCCAGGGTATGGCTCCTACAATGAGCAGTTCTTC | CASRSPGYGSYNEQFF
TRBD1 | 20 | TRBJ2-6 | . | TRBV11-3 | TGTGCCAGCAGCTTAGAGCGATGGGACAGTGAGGTCTCTGGGGCCAACGTCCTGACTTTC | CASSLERWDSEVSGANVLTF
. | 15 | TRBJ1-6 | . | TRBV28 | TGTGCCAGCAGTTTGTTCAGTAGTTCTAATTCACCCCTCCACTTT | CASSLFSSSNSPLHF
. | 15 | TRBJ1-1 | many | TRBV5-6 | TGTGCCAGCAGCTTGCTGGAGATGATGAACACTGAAGCTTTCTTT | CASSLLEMMNTEAFF
. | 11 | TRBJ2-1 | . | TRBV7-2 | TGTGCCAGCAGGGGGGCGGGTGAGCAGTTCTTC | CASRGAGEQFF
TRBD1 | 15 | TRBJ2-5 | many | TRBV29-1 | TGCAGCGCCGAACCCCGGGGACAGAACCAAGAGACCCAGTACTTC | CSAEPRGQNQETQYF
. | 15 | TRBJ2-1 | . | TRBV4-3 | TGCGCCAGCAGCCAAGATAACGGGGAGTACAATGAGCAGTTCTTC | CASSQDNGEYNEQFF
. | 15 | TRBJ2-3 | . | TRBV3-1 | TGTGCCAGCAGCCCTGGGACGGCTAGCGCAGATACGCAGTATTTT | CASSPGTASADTQYF
TRBD1 | 14 | TRBJ2-5 | . | TRBV7-8 | TGTGCCAGCACCGACCGGGACAGGGGACAGACCCAGTACTTC | CASTDRDRGQTQYF
TRBD2 | 13 | TRBJ2-1 | few | TRBV20-1 | TGCAGTGCACTCACCGGGACTAGCAGTGAGCAGTTCTTC | CSALTGTSSEQFF
TRBD1 | 15 | TRBJ2-4 | . | TRBV4-1 | TGCGCCAGCAGCCGTACAGGGGATCGCAAAAACATTCAGTACTTC | CASSRTGDRKNIQYF
. | 12 | TRBJ1-5 | once | TRBV25-1 | TGTGCCAGCAGTGGGCCTGGTTGGCCCCAGCATTTT | CASSGPGWPQHF
TRBD2 | 15 | TRBJ2-5 | once | TRBV10-3 | TGTGCCATCAGCCCCGGGACTAGAGACTACAATGAGCAGTACTTC | CAISPGTRDYNEQYF
TRBD1 | 15 | TRBJ2-3 | few | TRBV5-1 | TGCGCCAGCAGCTTCCAGGGGGCGAACACAGATACGCAGTATTTT | CASSFQGANTDTQYF
TRBD1 | 15 | TRBJ1-2 | few | TRBV25-1 | TGTGCCAGCAGTGAGCCGGGACAGGGGAACTATGGCTACACCTTC | CASSEPGQGNYGYTF
TRBD1 | 12 | TRBJ1-6 | . | TRBV7-6 | TGTGCCAGCAGCAACACGGGACAGTGGCTCCACTTT | CASSNTGQWLHF
TRBD1 | 13 | TRBJ2-1 | few | TRBV6-2/TRBV6-3 | TGTGCCAGCAGCTGGGACAGGGTCAATGAGCAGTTCTTC | CASSWDRVNEQFF
. | 15 | TRBJ2-5 | . | TRBV20-1 | TGCAGTGCTGAAGCCTGGGACCGGAAAGAAGAGACCCAGTACTTC | CSAEAWDRKEETQYF
. | 14 | TRBJ2-5 | . | TRBV13 | TGTGCCAGCAGCTTCAAACAGCCCGAAGAGACCCAGTACTTC | CASSFKQPEETQYF
. | 16 | TRBJ2-1 | . | TRBV11-3 | TGTGCCAGCAGCTCGCAACAGGCCCGCTCCTACAATGAGCAGTTCTTC | CASSSQQARSYNEQFF
. | 15 | TRBJ2-7 | . | TRBV11-2 | TGTGCCAGCAGCTTAAGCAGGGGGGTTTCCTACGAGCAGTACTTC | CASSLSRGVSYEQYF
TRBD1 | 14 | TRBJ1-2 | few | TRBV20-1 | TGCAGTGCTCCAAAGGACAGGGAGGACTATGGCTACACCTTC | CSAPKDREDYGYTF
TRBD2 | 16 | TRBJ2-5 | few | TRBV3-1 | TGTGCCAGCAGCCAAGCGGGACTAGTGTTCCGGGAGACCCAGTACTTC | CASSQAGLVFRETQYF
. | 13 | TRBJ2-5 | few | TRBV3-1 | TGTGCCAGCAGCCCGACCCTAGCGTCCGGACAGTACTTC | CASSPTLASGQYF
. | 16 | TRBJ2-6 | once | TRBV6-2/TRBV6-3 | TGTGCCAGCAGCCCTGTTTTAGGTAGGGGGGCCAACGTCCTGACTTTC | CASSPVLGRGANVLTF
. | 14 | TRBJ2-1 | . | TRBV7-2 | TGTGCCAGCAGCTACTACACCGAACCCCATGAGCAGTTCTTC | CASSYYTEPHEQFF
TRBD1 | 15 | TRBJ2-1 | . | TRBV6-5 | TGTGCCAGCAGTTACCAGGACAGGGCCAACAATGAGCAGTTCTTC | CASSYQDRANNEQFF